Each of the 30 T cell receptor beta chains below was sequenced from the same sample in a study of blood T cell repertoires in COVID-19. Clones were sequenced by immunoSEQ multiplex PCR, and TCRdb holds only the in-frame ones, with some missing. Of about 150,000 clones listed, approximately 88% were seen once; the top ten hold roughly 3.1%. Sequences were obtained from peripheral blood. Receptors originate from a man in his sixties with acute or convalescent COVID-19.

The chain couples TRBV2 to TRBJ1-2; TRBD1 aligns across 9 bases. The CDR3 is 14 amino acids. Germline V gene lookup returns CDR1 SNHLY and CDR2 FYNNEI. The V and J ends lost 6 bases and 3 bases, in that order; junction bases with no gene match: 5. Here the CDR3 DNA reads TGTGCCAGCAGCTCACAGGGGGCGGACTATGGCTACACCTTC. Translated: CASSSQGADYGYTF.

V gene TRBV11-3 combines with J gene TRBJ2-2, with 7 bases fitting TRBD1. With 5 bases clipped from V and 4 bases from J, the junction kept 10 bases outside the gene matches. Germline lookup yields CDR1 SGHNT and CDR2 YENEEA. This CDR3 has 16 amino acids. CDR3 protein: CASSAQGSEVTGELFF. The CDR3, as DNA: TGTGCCAGCAGCGCACAGGGGAGTGAGGTCACCGGGGAGCTGTTTTTT.

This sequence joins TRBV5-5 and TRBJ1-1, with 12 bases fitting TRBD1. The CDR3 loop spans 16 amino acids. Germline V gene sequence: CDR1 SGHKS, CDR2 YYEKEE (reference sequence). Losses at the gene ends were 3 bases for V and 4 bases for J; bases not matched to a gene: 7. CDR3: CASSWGTGGLGTEAFF. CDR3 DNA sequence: TGTGCCAGCAGCTGGGGGACAGGGGGCCTCGGCACTGAAGCTTTCTTT.

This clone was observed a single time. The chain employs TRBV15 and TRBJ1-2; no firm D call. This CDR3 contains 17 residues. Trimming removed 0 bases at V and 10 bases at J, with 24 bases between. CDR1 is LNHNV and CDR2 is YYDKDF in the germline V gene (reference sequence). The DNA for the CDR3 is TGTGCCACCAGCAGAGAAAGAGGGTTGTCGTCCTCGGAAGACTACACCTTC. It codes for CATSRERGLSSSEDYTF. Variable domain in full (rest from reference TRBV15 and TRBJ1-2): DAMVIQNPRYQVTQFGKPVTLSCSQTLNHNVMYWYQQKSSQAPKLLFHYYDKDFNNEADTPDNFQSRRPNTSFCFLDIRSPGLGDTAMYLCATSRERGLSSSEDYTFGSGTRLTVV.

The CDR3, as DNA: TGTGCCAGCAGTTACTCTCCGGGGGGCGACACTGAAGCTTTCTTT. It yields the protein CASSYSPGGDTEAFF. The chain couples TRBV6-5 to TRBJ1-1, with D maybe TRBD1 (6 bases). Trimming cost V 0 bases and J 3 bases, with 11 bases left between them. Germline loops: CDR1 MNHEY, CDR2 SVGAGI. The CDR3 covers 15 residues.

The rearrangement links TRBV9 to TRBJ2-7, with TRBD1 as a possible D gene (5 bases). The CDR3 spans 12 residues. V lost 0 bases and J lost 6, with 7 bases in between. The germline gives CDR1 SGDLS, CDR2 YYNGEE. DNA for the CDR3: TGTGCCAGCAGCGTAGGGGGCGGCGAGCAGTACTTC. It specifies CASSVGGGEQYF.

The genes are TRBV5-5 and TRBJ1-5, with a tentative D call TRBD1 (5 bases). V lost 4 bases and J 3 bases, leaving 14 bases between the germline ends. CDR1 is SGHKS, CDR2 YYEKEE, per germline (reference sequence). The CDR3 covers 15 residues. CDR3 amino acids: CASSPVWGYNQPQHF. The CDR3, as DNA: TGTGCCAGCAGCCCCGTCTGGGGCTACAATCAGCCCCAGCATTTT.

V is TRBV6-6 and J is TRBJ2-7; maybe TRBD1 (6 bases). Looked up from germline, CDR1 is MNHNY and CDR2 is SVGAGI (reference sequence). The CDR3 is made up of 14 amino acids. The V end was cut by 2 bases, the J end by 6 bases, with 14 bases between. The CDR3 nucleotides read TGTGCCAGCAGTTACGGGCAGGGGTTCTCCGAGCAGTACTTC. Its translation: CASSYGQGFSEQYF.

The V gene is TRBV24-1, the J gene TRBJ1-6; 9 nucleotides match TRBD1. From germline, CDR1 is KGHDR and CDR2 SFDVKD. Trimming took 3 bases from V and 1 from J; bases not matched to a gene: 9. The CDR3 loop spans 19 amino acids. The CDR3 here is CATSDGTGLTRSYNSPLHF. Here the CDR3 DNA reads TGTGCCACCAGTGATGGGACAGGGTTAACGAGGTCCTATAATTCACCCCTCCACTTT.

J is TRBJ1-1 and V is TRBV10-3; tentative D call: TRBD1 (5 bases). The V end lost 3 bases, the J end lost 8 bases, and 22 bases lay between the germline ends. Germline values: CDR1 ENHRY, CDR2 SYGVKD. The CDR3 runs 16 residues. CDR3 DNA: TGTGCCATCAGTGAAGGAGAGACGGGGGTTTTGAAGGAAGCTTTCTTT. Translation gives CAISEGETGVLKEAFF.

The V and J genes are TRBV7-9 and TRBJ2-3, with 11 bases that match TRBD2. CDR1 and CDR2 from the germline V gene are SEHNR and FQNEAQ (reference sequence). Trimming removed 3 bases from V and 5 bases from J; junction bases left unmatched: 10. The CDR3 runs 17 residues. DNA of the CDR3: TGTGCCAGCAGCTTGGCTAGCGGGGGGCCAAGAGGAGATACGCAGTATTTT. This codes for CASSLASGGPRGDTQYF.

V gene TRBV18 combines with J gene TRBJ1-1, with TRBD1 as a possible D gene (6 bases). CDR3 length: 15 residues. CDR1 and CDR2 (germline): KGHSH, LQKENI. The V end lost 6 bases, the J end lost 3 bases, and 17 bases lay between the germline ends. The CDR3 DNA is TGTGCCAGCTCCCCCGGGCGGGGGGCGGACACTGAAGCTTTCTTT. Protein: CASSPGRGADTEAFF.

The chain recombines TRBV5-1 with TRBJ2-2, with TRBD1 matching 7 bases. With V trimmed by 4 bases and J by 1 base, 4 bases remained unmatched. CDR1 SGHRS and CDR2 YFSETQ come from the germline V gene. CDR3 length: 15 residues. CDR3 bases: TGCGCCAGCAGCGGAAGGACAGGGAACACCGGGGAGCTGTTTTTT. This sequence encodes CASSGRTGNTGELFF.

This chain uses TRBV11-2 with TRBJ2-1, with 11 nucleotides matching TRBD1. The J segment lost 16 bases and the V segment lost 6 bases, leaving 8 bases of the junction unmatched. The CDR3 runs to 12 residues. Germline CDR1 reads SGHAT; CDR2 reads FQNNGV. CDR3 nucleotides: TGTGCCAGCAGGTCCGGGACAGGGGGTTTCTTCTTC. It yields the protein CASRSGTGGFFF.

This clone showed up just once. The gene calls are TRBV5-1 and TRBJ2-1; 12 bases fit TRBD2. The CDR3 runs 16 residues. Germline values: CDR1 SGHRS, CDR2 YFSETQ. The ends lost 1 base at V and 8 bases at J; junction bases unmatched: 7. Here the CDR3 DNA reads TGCGCCAGCAGCTTGTTATCTAGCGGGGGGGCCGATGAGCAGTTCTTC. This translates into CASSLLSSGGADEQFF.

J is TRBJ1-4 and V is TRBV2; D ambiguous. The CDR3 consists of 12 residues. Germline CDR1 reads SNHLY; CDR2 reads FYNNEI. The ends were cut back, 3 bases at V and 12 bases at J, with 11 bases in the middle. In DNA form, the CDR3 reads TGTGCCAGCAGTGATTTAGGCGAGGAACTGTTTTTT. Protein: CASSDLGEELFF.

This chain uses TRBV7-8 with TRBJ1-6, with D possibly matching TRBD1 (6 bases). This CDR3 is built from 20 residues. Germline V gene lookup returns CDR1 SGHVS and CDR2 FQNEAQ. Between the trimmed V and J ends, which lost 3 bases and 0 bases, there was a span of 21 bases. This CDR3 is CASSLYPGQSGGSYNSPLHF. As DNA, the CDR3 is TGTGCCAGCAGCTTGTACCCTGGACAGTCGGGTGGCTCCTATAATTCACCCCTCCACTTT. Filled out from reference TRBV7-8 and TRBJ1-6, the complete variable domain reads GAGVSQSPRYKVAKRGQDVALRCDPISGHVSLFWYQQALGQGPEFLTYFQNEAQLDKSGLPSDRFFAERPEGSVSTLKIQRTQQEDSAVYLCASSLYPGQSGGSYNSPLHFGNGTRLTVT.

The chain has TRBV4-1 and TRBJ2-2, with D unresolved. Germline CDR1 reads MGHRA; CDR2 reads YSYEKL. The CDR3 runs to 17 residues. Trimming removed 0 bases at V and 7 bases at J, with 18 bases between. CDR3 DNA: TGCGCCAGCAGCCAAGAGTTGGCCCTTAAATGGAGCGGGGAGCTGTTTTTT. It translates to CASSQELALKWSGELFF.

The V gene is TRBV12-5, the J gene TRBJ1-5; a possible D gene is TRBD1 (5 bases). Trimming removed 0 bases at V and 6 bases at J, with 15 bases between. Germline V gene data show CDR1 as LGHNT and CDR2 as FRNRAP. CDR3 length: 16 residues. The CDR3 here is CASGLVQVDLSQPQHF. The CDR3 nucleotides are TGTGCTAGTGGTTTGGTACAGGTCGACTTGAGTCAGCCCCAGCATTTT.

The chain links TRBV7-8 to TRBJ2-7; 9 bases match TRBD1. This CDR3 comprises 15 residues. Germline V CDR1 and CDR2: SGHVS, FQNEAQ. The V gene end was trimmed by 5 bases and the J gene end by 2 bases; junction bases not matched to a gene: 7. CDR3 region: CASSPPGQGAYEQYF. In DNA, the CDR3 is TGTGCCAGCAGCCCTCCGGGACAGGGTGCCTACGAGCAGTACTTC. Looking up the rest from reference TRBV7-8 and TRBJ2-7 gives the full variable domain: GAGVSQSPRYKVAKRGQDVALRCDPISGHVSLFWYQQALGQGPEFLTYFQNEAQLDKSGLPSDRFFAERPEGSVSTLKIQRTQQEDSAVYLCASSPPGQGAYEQYFGPGTRLTVT.

CDR3 bases: TGTGCCTGGAGTGTCCCCGGGACATCCACAACCAAGCAAGCTTTCTTT. It is translated as CAWSVPGTSTTKQAFF. V is TRBV30 and J is TRBJ1-1, with D perhaps TRBD1 (6 bases). Germline V lookup: CDR1 GTSNPN, CDR2 SVGIG (reference sequence). The germline V and J ends were trimmed by 0 bases and 9 bases, with 23 bases remaining between them. The length of the CDR3 is 16 residues. Full variable domain (remainder filled in from reference TRBV30 and TRBJ1-1): SQTIHQWPATLVQPVGSPLSLECTVEGTSNPNLYWYRQAAGRGLQLLFYSVGIGQISSEVPQNLSASRPQDRQFILSSKKLLLSDSGFYLCAWSVPGTSTTKQAFFGQGTRLTVV.

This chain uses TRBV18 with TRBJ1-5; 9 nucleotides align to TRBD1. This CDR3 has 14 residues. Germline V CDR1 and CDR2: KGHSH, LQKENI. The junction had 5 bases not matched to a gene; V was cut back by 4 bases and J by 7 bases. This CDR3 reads CASSLDRGGQPQHF. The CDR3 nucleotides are TGTGCCAGCTCACTGGACAGGGGTGGCCAGCCCCAGCATTTT. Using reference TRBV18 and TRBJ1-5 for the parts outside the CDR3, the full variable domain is NAGVMQNPRHLVRRRGQEARLRCSPMKGHSHVYWYRQLPEEGLKFMVYLQKENIIDESGMPKERFSAEFPKEGPSILRIQQVVRGDSAAYFCASSLDRGGQPQHFGDGTRLSIL.

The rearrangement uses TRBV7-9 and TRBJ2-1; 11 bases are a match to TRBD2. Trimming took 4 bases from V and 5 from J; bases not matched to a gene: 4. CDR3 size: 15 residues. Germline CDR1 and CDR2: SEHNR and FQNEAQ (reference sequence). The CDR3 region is CASSSTSGAHNEQFF. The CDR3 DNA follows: TGTGCCAGCAGCTCGACTAGCGGGGCGCACAATGAGCAGTTCTTC. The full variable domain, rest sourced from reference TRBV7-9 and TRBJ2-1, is DTGVSQNPRHKITKRGQNVTFRCDPISEHNRLYWYRQTLGQGPEFLTYFQNEAQLEKSRLLSDRFSAERPKGSFSTLEIQRTEQGDSAMYLCASSSTSGAHNEQFFGPGTRLTVL.

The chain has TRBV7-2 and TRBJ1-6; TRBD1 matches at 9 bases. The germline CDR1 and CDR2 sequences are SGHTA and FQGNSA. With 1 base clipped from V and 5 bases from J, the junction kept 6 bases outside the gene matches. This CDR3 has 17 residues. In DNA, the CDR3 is TGTGCCAGCAGCTTAGGAGGGACAGGGAGACATAATTCACCCCTCCACTTT. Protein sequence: CASSLGGTGRHNSPLHF.

This chain's CDR3 is CATNEGVGNTIYF. CDR3 in DNA: TGTGCCACCAACGAGGGAGTAGGAAACACCATATATTTT. V and J are TRBV15 and TRBJ1-3; D ambiguous. This CDR3 spans 13 amino acids. The V and J ends lost 7 bases and 4 bases respectively, with 11 bases between them. Germline values: CDR1 LNHNV, CDR2 YYDKDF (reference sequence). Based on the CDR3 plus reference TRBV15 and TRBJ1-3, the full variable domain is DAMVIQNPRYQVTQFGKPVTLSCSQTLNHNVMYWYQQKSSQAPKLLFHYYDKDFNNEADTPDNFQSRRPNTSFCFLDIRSPGLGDTAMYLCATNEGVGNTIYFGEGSWLTVV.

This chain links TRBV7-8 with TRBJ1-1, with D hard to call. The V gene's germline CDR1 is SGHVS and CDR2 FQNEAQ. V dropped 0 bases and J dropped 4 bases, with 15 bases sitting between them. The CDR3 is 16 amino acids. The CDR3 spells CASSLAIAGLSTEAFF. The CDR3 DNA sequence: TGTGCCAGCAGCTTAGCGATCGCGGGGTTGAGCACTGAAGCTTTCTTT.

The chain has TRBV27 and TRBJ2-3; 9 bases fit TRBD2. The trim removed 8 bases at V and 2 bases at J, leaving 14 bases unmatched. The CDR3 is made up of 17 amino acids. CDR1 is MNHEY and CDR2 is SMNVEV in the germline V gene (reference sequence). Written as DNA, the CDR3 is TGTGCCAGCCCCGGTGGGGCGGGGGGGCTCGACACAGATACGCAGTATTTT. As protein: CASPGGAGGLDTDTQYF.

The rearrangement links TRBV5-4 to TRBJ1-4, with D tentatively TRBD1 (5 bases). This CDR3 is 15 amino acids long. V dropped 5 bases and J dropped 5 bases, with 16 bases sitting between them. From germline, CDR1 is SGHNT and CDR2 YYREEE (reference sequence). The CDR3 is CASSSGLKLNEKLFF. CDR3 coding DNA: TGTGCCAGCAGTTCGGGACTGAAGTTGAATGAAAAACTGTTTTTT.

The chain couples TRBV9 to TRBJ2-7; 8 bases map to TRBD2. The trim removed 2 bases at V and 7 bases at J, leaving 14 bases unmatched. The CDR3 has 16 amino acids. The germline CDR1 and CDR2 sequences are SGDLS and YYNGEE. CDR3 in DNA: TGTGCCAGCAGCGTCGGCGGGGGGTCGAAGGCGGGAGAGCAGTACTTC. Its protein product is CASSVGGGSKAGEQYF.

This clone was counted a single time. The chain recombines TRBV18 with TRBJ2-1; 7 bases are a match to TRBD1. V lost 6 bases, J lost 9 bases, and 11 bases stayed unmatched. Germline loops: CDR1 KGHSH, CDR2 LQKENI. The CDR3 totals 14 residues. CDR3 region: CASSPRQGRVEQFF. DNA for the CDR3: TGTGCCAGCTCCCCTAGACAGGGTCGGGTTGAGCAGTTCTTC.